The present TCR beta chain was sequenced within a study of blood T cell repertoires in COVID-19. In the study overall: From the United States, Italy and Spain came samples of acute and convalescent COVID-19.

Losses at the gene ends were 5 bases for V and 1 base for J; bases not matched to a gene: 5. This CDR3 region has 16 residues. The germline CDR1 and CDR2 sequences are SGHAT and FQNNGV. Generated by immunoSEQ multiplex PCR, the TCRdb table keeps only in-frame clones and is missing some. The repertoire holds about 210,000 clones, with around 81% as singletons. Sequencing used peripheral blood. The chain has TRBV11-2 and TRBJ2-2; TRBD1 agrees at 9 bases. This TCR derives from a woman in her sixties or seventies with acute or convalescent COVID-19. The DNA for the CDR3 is TGTGCCAGCAGCCTGACAGGGGGAGTGAACACCGGGGAGCTGTTTTTT. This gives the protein CASSLTGGVNTGELFF.